This T cell receptor (beta chain) was documented in a study of metastatic and nonmetastatic thyroid tumors. Study results and caveats: In blood and tumor, TCR beta diversity was reportedly significantly higher in malignant thyroid tumors than in benign nodules.

Source study methods: The study took CDR3 differences across clinicopathological groups and made a distant-metastasis classifier for papillary thyroid cancer from them. TCRdb called clones again from the PCR reads with MiXCR. The V and J calls were determined by TCRdb, not by the authors. The table has around 25,000 clones, roughly 24% seen once. In this sample, this clone turned up a few times. Its antigen is unknown. Between the trimmed V and J ends, which lost 7 bases and 12 bases, there was a span of 18 bases. This CDR3 is 12 amino acids long. There were no patients who had received any treatment before thyroid surgery.

The gene calls are TRBV12-3 or TRBV12-4 and TRBJ1-1, with D uncertain. Material: blood. This TCR came from a female donor with papillary thyroid cancer or a benign thyroid nodule (not recorded which). Some clones in this sample may be carry-over from other donors' samples. CDR3 in DNA: TGTGCCAGCACTCTTTCGGGTCGGGCACCTTTCTTT. This translates into CASTLSGRAPFF.